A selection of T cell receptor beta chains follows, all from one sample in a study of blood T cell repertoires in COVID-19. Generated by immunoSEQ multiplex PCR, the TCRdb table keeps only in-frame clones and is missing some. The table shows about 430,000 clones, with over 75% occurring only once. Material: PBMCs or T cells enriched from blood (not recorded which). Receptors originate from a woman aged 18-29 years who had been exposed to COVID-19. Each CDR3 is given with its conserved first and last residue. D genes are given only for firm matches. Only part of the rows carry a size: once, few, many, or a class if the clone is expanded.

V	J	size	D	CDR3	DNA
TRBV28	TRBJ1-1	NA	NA	CASSRVTEAFF	TGTGCCAGCAGTCGTGTTACTGAAGCTTTCTTT
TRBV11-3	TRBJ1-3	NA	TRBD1	CASSLVGTGGSSGNTIYF	TGTGCCAGCAGCTTAGTAGGGACAGGGGGGAGCTCTGGAAACACCATATATTTT
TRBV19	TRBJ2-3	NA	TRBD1	CASSFGTGPLTDTQYF	TGTGCCAGTAGTTTTGGGACAGGTCCCCTCACAGATACGCAGTATTTT
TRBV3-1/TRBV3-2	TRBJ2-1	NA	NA	CASSQDSGPYNEQFF	TGTGCCAGCAGCCAAGACAGCGGTCCTTACAATGAGCAGTTCTTC
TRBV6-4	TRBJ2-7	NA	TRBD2	CASPAGGPYEQYF	TGTGCCAGCCCTGCGGGAGGGCCCTACGAGCAGTACTTC
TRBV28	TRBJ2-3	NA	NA	CASISTIGGGTDTQYF	TGTGCCAGCATCTCGACAATCGGGGGAGGCACAGATACGCAGTATTTT
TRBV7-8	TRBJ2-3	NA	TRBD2	CASSPNPRLAVTDTQYF	TGTGCCAGCAGCCCTAATCCTAGGCTAGCGGTCACAGATACGCAGTATTTT
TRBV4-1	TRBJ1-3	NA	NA	CASSHLRTAGNTIYF	TGCGCCAGCAGCCACCTTAGGACAGCTGGAAACACCATATATTTT
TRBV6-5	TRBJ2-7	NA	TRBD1	CASSYGTGEYEQYF	TGTGCCAGCAGTTACGGGACAGGGGAATACGAGCAGTACTTC
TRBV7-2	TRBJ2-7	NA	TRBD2	CASSFGTSGTYEQYF	TGTGCCAGCAGCTTTGGTACTAGCGGGACCTACGAGCAGTACTTC
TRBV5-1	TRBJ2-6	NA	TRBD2	CASSGPGLAGSSGANVLTF	TGCGCCAGCAGCGGCCCGGGACTAGCGGGTTCCTCTGGGGCCAACGTCCTGACTTTC
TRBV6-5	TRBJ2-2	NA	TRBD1	CASSYARTGAGELFF	TGTGCCAGCAGTTACGCTCGTACAGGGGCCGGGGAGCTGTTTTTT
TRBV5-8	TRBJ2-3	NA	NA	CASSELGTGDLDTQYF	TGTGCCAGCAGCGAGCTCGGGACGGGAGACCTAGATACGCAGTATTTT
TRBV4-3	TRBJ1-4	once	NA	CASSQVGDEKLFF	TGCGCCAGCAGCCAAGTAGGGGATGAAAAACTGTTTTTT
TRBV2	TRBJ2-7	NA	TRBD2	CASRGHGTSGPYEQYF	TGTGCCAGCAGAGGCCATGGGACTAGCGGTCCCTACGAGCAGTACTTC
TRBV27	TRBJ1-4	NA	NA	CASSLLAATNEKLFF	TGTGCCAGCAGTTTACTGGCTGCAACTAATGAAAAACTGTTTTTT
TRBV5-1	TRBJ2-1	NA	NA	CASSLRGGMPYSYNEQFF	TGCGCCAGCAGCTTAAGGGGCGGGATGCCATACTCCTACAATGAGCAGTTCTTC
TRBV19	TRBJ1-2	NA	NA	CASSMGTTVPVRYGYTF	TGTGCCAGTAGTATGGGTACGACAGTTCCCGTCCGCTATGGCTACACCTTC
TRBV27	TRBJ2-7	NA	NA	CASSYRQSFSYEQYF	TGTGCCAGCAGCTATAGACAGAGCTTCTCCTACGAGCAGTACTTC
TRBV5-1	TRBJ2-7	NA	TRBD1	CASSWGQESEQYF	TGCGCCAGCAGTTGGGGACAGGAAAGCGAGCAGTACTTC
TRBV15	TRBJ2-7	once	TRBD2	CATSSPAGEAAYEQYF	TGTGCCACCAGCAGCCCGGCGGGGGAGGCCGCCTACGAGCAGTACTTC
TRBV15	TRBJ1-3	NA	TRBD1	CATSRGTGGEDTIYF	TGTGCCACCAGCAGAGGGACAGGGGGCGAGGACACCATATATTTT
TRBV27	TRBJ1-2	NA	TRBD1	CASRLALGQGGGYTF	TGTGCCAGCAGATTAGCTTTGGGACAGGGGGGCGGCTACACCTTC
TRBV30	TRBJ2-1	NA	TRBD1	CAWSGPGQGRLYNEQFF	TGTGCCTGGAGTGGACCGGGACAGGGGAGACTATACAATGAGCAGTTCTTC
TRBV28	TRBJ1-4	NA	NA	CASSLVREKLFF	TGTGCCAGCAGTTTGGTGAGGGAAAAACTGTTTTTT
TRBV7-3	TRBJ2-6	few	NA	CASRGTASGANVLTF	TGTGCCAGCCGCGGGACGGCCTCTGGGGCCAACGTCCTGACTTTC
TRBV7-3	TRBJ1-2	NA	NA	CASSPHMISNYGYTF	TGTGCCAGCAGCCCGCACATGATCAGTAACTATGGCTACACCTTC
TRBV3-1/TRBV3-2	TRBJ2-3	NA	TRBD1	CASSYRGRGTDTQYF	TGTGCCAGCAGCTACAGGGGGCGAGGCACAGATACGCAGTATTTT
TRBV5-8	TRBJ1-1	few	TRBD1	CASSSTGVGGTEAFF	TGTGCCAGCAGCTCGACAGGGGTGGGCGGCACTGAAGCTTTCTTT
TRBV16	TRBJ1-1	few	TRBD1	CASSPPRQGRMNTEAFF	TGTGCCAGCAGCCCCCCCCGACAGGGCAGGATGAACACTGAAGCTTTCTTT
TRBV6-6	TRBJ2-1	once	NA	CASCGAYEQFF	TGTGCCAGTTGCGGGGCTTATGAGCAGTTCTTC
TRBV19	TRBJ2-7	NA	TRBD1	CASSIYRDRVPADEQYF	TGTGCCAGTAGTATATACCGGGACAGGGTTCCGGCTGACGAGCAGTACTTC
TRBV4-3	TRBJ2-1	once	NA	CASSQEPDASSYNEQFF	TGCGCCAGCAGCCAAGAACCGGATGCTAGCTCCTACAATGAGCAGTTCTTC
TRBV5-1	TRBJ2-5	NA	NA	CASSRDFSETQYF	TGCGCCAGCAGCCGGGACTTCTCAGAGACCCAGTACTTC
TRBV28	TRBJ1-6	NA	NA	CASRLTGGSPLHF	TGTGCCAGCAGACTGACAGGTGGCTCACCCCTCCACTTT
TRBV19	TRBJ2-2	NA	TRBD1	CASRAGGTTGELFF	TGTGCCAGTAGAGCAGGGGGCACCACCGGGGAGCTGTTTTTT
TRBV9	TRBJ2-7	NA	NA	CASSVHIEGLGTYEQYF	TGTGCCAGCAGCGTCCACATTGAGGGTTTGGGGACCTACGAGCAGTACTTC
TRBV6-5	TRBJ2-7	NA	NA	CASIRGYEQYF	TGTGCCAGCATTAGGGGATACGAGCAGTACTTC
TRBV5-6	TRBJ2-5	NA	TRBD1	CASSLRNRGRRETQYF	TGTGCCAGCAGCTTACGGAACAGGGGGCGGAGGGAGACCCAGTACTTC
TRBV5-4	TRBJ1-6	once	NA	CASSLDRHNSPLHF	TGTGCCAGCAGCTTGGACAGGCATAATTCACCCCTCCACTTT
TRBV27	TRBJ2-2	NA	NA	CASSLTNTGELFF	TGTGCCAGCAGCCTAACGAACACCGGGGAGCTGTTTTTT
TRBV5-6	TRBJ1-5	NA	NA	CASSLGQSHSNQPQHF	TGTGCCAGCAGCTTGGGGCAGTCCCACAGCAATCAGCCCCAGCATTTT
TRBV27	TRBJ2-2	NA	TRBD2	CASSLNPSGLTGELFF	TGTGCCAGCAGTTTAAATCCTAGCGGCCTCACCGGGGAGCTGTTTTTT
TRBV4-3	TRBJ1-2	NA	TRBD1	CASSQEWTGNYGYTF	TGCGCCAGCAGCCAAGAATGGACAGGAAACTATGGCTACACCTTC
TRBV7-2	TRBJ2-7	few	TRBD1	CASSLRYRGLYEQYF	TGTGCCAGCAGCTTAAGGTACAGGGGGCTCTACGAGCAGTACTTC
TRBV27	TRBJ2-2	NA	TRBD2	CASRWGGSNTGELFF	TGTGCCAGCAGGTGGGGAGGGTCGAACACCGGGGAGCTGTTTTTT
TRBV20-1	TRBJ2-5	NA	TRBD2	CSASGYTSGQETQYF	TGCAGTGCTAGTGGCTATACTAGCGGGCAAGAGACCCAGTACTTC
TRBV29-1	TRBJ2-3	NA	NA	CSVEDVRTDTQYF	TGCAGCGTTGAAGATGTGAGAACAGATACGCAGTATTTT
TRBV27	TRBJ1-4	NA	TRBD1	CASRQGQGSEKLFF	TGTGCCAGCAGGCAAGGACAGGGTTCGGAGAAACTGTTTTTT
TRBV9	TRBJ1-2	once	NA	CASSVDFGGYYGYTF	TGTGCCAGCAGCGTAGATTTTGGGGGGTACTATGGCTACACCTTC
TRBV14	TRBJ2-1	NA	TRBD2	CASSQDGGAYNEQFF	TGTGCCAGCAGCCAAGATGGGGGGGCCTACAATGAGCAGTTCTTC
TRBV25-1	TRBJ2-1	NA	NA	CASRRYNEQFF	TGTGCCAGTAGGAGATACAATGAGCAGTTCTTC
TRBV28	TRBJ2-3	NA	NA	CASSNWDNTDTQYF	TGTGCCAGCAGCAACTGGGACAACACAGATACGCAGTATTTT
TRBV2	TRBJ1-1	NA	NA	CASSVEGLNTEAFF	TGTGCCAGCAGTGTAGAGGGTCTGAACACTGAAGCTTTCTTT
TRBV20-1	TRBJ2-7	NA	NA	CSARTGSGQYF	TGCAGTGCTAGAACGGGATCTGGGCAGTACTTC
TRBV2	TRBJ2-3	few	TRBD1	CASSHGTGAADTQYF	TGTGCCAGCAGCCACGGGACAGGGGCCGCAGATACGCAGTATTTT
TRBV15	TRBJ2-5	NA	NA	CATSNPKETQYF	TGTGCCACCAGCAATCCCAAAGAGACCCAGTACTTC